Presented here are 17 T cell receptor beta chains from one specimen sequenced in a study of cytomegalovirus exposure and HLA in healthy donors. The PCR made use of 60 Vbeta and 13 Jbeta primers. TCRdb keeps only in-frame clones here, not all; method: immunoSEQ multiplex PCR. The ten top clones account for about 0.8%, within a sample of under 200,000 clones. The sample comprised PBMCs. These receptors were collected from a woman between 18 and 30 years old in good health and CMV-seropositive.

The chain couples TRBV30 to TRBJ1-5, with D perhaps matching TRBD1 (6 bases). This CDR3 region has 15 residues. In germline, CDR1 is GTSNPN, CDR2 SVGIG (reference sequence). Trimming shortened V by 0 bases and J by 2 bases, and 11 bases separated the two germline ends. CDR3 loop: CAWSVTGRGNQPQHF. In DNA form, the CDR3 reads TGTGCCTGGAGTGTAACAGGGAGAGGCAATCAGCCCCAGCATTTT.

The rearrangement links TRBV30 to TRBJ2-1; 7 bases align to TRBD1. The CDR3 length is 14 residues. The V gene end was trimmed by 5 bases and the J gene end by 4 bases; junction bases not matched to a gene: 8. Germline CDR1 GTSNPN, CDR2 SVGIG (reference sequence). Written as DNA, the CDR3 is TGTGCCTGGTGTCCGGGACAGTCGTACAATGAGCAGTTCTTC. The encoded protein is CAWCPGQSYNEQFF.

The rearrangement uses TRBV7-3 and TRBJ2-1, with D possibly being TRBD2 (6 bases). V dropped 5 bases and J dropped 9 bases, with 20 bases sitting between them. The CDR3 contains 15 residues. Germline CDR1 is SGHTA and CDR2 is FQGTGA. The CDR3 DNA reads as TGTGCCAGCAGCCCTAGACGCGGGGCCGTGGTTGAGCAGTTCTTC. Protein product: CASSPRRGAVVEQFF.

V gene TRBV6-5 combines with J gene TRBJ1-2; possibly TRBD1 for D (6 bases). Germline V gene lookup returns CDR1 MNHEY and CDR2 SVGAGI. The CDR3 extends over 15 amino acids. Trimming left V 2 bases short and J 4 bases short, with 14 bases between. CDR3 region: CASSYGGGTVYGYTF. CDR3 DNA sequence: TGTGCCAGCAGTTACGGTGGGGGCACCGTCTATGGCTACACCTTC.

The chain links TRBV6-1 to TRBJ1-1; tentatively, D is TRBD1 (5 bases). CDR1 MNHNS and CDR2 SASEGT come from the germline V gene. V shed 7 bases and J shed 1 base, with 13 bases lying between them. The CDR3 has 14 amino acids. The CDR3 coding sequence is TGTGCCAGCAATTTCAGGGTGGGGAACACTGAAGCTTTCTTT. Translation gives CASNFRVGNTEAFF.

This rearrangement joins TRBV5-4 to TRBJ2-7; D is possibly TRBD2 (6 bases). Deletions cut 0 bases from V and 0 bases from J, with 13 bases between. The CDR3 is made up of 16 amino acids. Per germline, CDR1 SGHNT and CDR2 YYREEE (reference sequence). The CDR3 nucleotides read TGTGCCAGCAGCTTGGCCGGAGGGACGCTCTCCTACGAGCAGTACTTC. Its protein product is CASSLAGGTLSYEQYF.

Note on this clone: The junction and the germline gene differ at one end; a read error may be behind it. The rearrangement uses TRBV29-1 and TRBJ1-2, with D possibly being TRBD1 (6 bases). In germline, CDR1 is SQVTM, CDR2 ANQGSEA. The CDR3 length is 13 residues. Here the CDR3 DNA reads TGCAGCGCTGAAGGGGGGGAAGTCTATGGCTACACCTTC. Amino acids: CSAEGGEVYGYTF.

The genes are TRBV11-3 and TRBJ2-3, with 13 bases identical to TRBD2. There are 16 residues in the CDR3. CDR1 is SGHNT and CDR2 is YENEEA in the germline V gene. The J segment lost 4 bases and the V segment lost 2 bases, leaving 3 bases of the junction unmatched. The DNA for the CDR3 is TGTGCCAGCAGCTTACGACTAGCGGGGGGTGCAGATACGCAGTATTTT. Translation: CASSLRLAGGADTQYF.

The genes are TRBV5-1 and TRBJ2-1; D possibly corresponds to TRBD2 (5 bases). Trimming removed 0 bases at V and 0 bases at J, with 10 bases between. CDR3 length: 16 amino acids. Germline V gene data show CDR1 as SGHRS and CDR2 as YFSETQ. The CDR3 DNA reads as TGCGCCAGCAGCTTGGTGTTGGACTCCTCCTACAATGAGCAGTTCTTC. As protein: CASSLVLDSSYNEQFF.

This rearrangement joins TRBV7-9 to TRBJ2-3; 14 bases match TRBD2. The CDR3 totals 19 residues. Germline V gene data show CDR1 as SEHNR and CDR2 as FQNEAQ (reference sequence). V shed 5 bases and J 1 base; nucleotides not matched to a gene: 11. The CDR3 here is CASSRSGLAGVFGTDTQYF. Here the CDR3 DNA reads TGTGCCAGCAGCCGATCGGGACTAGCGGGAGTGTTTGGCACAGATACGCAGTATTTT.

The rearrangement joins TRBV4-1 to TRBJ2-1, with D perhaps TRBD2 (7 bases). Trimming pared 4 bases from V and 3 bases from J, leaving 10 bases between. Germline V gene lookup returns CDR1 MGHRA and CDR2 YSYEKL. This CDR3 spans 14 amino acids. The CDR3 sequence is CASSRGGVYNEQFF. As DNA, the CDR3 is TGCGCCAGCAGCCGGGGGGGCGTCTACAATGAGCAGTTCTTC.

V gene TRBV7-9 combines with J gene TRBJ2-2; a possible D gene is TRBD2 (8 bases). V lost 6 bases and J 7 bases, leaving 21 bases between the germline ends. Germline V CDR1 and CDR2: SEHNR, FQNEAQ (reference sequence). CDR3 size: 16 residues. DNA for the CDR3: TGTGCCAGCAGGCGGGGGGAGACAGGGACCCACGGGGAGCTGTTTTTT. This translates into CASRRGETGTHGELFF. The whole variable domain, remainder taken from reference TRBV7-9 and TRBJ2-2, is DTGVSQNPRHKITKRGQNVTFRCDPISEHNRLYWYRQTLGQGPEFLTYFQNEAQLEKSRLLSDRFSAERPKGSFSTLEIQRTEQGDSAMYLCASRRGETGTHGELFFGEGSRLTVL.

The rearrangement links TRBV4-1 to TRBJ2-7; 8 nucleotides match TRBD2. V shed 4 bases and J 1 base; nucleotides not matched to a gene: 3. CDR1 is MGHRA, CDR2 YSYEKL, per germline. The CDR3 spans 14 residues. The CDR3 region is CASSLTSGSYEQYF. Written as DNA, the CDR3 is TGCGCCAGCAGCCTCACTAGCGGATCCTACGAGCAGTACTTC.

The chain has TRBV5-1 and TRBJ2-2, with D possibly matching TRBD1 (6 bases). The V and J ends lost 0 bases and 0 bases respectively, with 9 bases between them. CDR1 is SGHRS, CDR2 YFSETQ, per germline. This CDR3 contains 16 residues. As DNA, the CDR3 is TGCGCCAGCAGCTTGGTTCGGACAGCGAACACCGGGGAGCTGTTTTTT. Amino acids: CASSLVRTANTGELFF.

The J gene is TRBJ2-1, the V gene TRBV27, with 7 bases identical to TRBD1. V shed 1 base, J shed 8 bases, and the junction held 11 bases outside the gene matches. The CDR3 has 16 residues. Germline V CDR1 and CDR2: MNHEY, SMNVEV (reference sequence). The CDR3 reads CASSLYLWAGGDEQFF. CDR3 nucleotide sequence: TGTGCCAGCAGTTTATATTTGTGGGCAGGGGGTGATGAGCAGTTCTTC.

The CDR3 protein is CASSQDGSGGASDTQYF. The CDR3 nucleotides read TGCGCCAGCAGCCAAGATGGGAGCGGGGGGGCATCAGATACGCAGTATTTT. The chain combines TRBV4-1 with TRBJ2-3; 10 nucleotides match TRBD2. CDR1 MGHRA and CDR2 YSYEKL come from the germline V gene. The CDR3 covers 17 residues. Trimming cost V 0 bases and J 4 bases; bases outside gene matches: 7.

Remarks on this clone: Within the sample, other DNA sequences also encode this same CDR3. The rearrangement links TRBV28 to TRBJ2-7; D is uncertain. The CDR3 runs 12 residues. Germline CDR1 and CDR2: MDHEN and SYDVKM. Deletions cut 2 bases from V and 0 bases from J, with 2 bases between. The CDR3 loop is CASSLLSYEQYF. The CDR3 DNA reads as TGTGCCAGCAGTTTACTCTCCTACGAGCAGTACTTC.